The 2 T cell receptor beta chains below all came from one sample that was sequenced in a study of Graves' ophthalmopathy and Graves' hyperthyroidism. Transcripts of RNA were the source for amplifying TCR beta CDR3 regions. RT-PCR in the first round used HTBI primers; a second-round multiplex PCR followed. One entry per CDR3 protein, called by TCRdb with MiXCR from the multiplex PCR reads. The table has roughly 610,000 distinct CDR3 sequences, 22% seen once. The sample consisted of peripheral blood. These receptor sequences come from a woman aged 18 to 35 with stable Graves' hyperthyroidism. Some clones in this sample may be carry-over from other donors' samples.

This clonotype occurred many times. The V gene is TRBV20-1, the J gene TRBJ1-2; D is unclear. CDR3 size: 14 residues. The germline CDR1 and CDR2 sequences are DFQATT and SNEGSKA (reference sequence). The V end was cut by 5 bases, the J end by 2 bases, with 15 bases between. The CDR3 protein is CSAPDRRTNYGYTF. The CDR3 nucleotides read TGCAGTGCTCCGGACCGGCGCACAAACTATGGCTACACCTTC.

This clonotype came up many times. The J gene is TRBJ1-2, the V gene TRBV6-1, with a possible D match to TRBD1 (5 bases). CDR3 length equals 14 residues. Per germline, CDR1 MNHNS and CDR2 SASEGT. Between the trimmed V and J ends, which lost 8 bases and 5 bases, there was a span of 18 bases. CDR3 in amino acids: CASGGTPTEYGYTF. Written as DNA, the CDR3 is TGTGCCAGCGGGGGAACACCTACAGAGTATGGCTACACCTTC.